What follows is one T cell receptor (beta chain) and its context. This clone was picked up one time. There is no known antigen for this receptor. Base-call qualities are not available, and no considerably larger clone is one nucleotide away. The data were obtained in a study of blood T cell repertoires in COVID-19 (dated by TCRdb to 2018 to 2020). At the level of the whole study: Collaborator samples came from the United States, Italy and Spain and covered acute and convalescent phases of COVID-19. The prospective study material was composed of cDNA or gDNA derived from T cells, B-cell-depleted T cells, or PBMCs. Deeply sampled blood TCRbeta repertoires from subjects exposed to, actively infected with, or recovered from COVID-19 were included in the dataset. The repertoires were released in a freely available public database meant as a resource for research on the immune response to SARS-CoV-2. Samples were obtained from the ongoing ImmuneRACE study (first 160 participants) and from about 1,300 subjects provided by 6 global collaborators. Nearly every sample came with metadata listing a de-identified subject ID, COVID-19 status, age in years and sex. Where available, HLA class I and class II types were taken from metadata supplied by the sample provider and were not determined by assay-based typing.

Results and caveats for the whole study, not just this receptor: Clinical and demographic metadata were provided uncurated, with the amount varying by source and participant.

From a lookup of the germline V gene, CDR1 and CDR2 are SQVTM and ANQGSEA. The CDR3 contains 12 residues, cysteine and phenylalanine counted. The entry retains the CDR3 DNA only, 36 bases that are in frame from base 1. V is reduced by 7 bases and J by 0 bases, leaving a spacing of 6 bases between them. The immunoSEQ Assay, a bias-controlled multiplex PCR, was used to amplify TCRbeta CDR3 regions from genomic DNA. The published analysis was carried out like this. Within the assay, amplification of reference gene primers was used to estimate how many nucleated cells each sample contained. To quantify the absolute abundance of each unique TCRbeta CDR3 rearrangement, sequence reads were collapsed and filtered. For each sample, productive Simpson clonality was calculated as the square root of Simpson's diversity index across productive rearrangements. Here the immuneACCESS table is served through TCRdb, limited to in-frame sequences with V and J called. Missing clones are a known gap in these copies; in checked studies unresolved V genes cover under half, and the rest lacks a known reason. V and J calls and clone size come straight from that table; D and trimming were deduced from the DNA. Present in this sample are around 100,000 clones, approximately 88% of which were seen just once. The top ten clones comprise nearly 0.85% of the sample.

The collaborating institutions used their own protocols to collect whole blood in K2EDTA tubes. For TCRbeta analysis, collaborators shipped samples in one of three forms: frozen whole blood, isolated PBMCs, or DNA extracted from either of those sample types. The chain is assembled from TRBV29-1 and TRBJ2-2; the D gene is not confidently resolved. The clonotype comes from a woman in her sixties or seventies with acute or convalescent COVID-19. Material: peripheral blood. The CDR3 is CSGRANTGELFF. The nucleotides are TGCAGCGGACGGGCGAACACCGGGGAGCTGTTTTTT.